This T cell receptor (beta chain) appears in the sequencing data of a study of shared clonotypes between healthy human individuals. Assay: immunoSEQ multiplex PCR; the TCRdb copy retains only in-frame clones and omits some. The sample yields about 1,800,000 clones, about 95% seen once. The germline V and J ends were trimmed by 4 bases and 1 base, with 15 bases remaining between them. The CDR3 is 16 amino acids. Germline CDR1 reads MGHRA; CDR2 reads YSYEKL. The naive CD8 fraction comprised CD45RO-negative cells positively selected for CCR7 and excluded terminally differentiated effector memory CD45RA+ cells.

The chain has TRBV4-1 and TRBJ2-3; perhaps TRBD2 as D (5 bases). Sequencing was carried out using naive CD8+ T cells sorted from blood. This receptor was identified in a man younger than 35 in good health. This CDR3 reads CASSLPRTEGTDTQYF. CDR3 DNA sequence: TGCGCCAGCAGCCTTCCCCGGACTGAAGGCACAGATACGCAGTATTTT.